Listed here are 24 T cell receptor beta chains from one sample, sequenced in a study of shared clonotypes between healthy human individuals. Method: immunoSEQ multiplex PCR; TCRdb's copy keeps in-frame clones and lacks some. The sample has more than 600,000 clones; under 95% are singletons. Terminally differentiated effector memory CD45RA+ cells were left out of the naive CD8 fraction, which was CD45RO-negative and positively selected for CCR7. The sequencing sample was made of naive CD8+ T cells sorted from blood. The receptors shown here come from a man younger than 45 in good health.

The V and J genes are TRBV13 and TRBJ2-7; tentatively, D is TRBD1 or TRBD2 (5 bases each). Germline CDR1 is PRHDT and CDR2 is FYEKMQ (reference sequence). V was shortened by 3 bases and J by 5 bases, with 8 bases between the two germline ends. This CDR3 is 12 amino acids long. CDR3 residues: CASSFPGHEQYF. The DNA of the CDR3 is TGTGCCAGCAGCTTCCCGGGACACGAGCAGTACTTC.

The gene calls are TRBV6-5 and TRBJ2-3, with a possible D match to TRBD1 (5 bases). The CDR3 contains 15 residues. With 6 bases removed from V and 1 base from J, the gap between germline ends came to 14 bases. The V gene's germline CDR1 is MNHEY and CDR2 SVGAGI. The CDR3 here is CASRPRVYGTDTQYF. DNA for the CDR3: TGTGCCAGCAGACCCAGGGTCTACGGCACAGATACGCAGTATTTT.

The chain employs TRBV7-2 and TRBJ2-2; weak D call: TRBD2 (5 bases). Per the germline V gene, CDR1 is SGHTA and CDR2 is FQGNSA. CDR3 length: 14 amino acids. V was pared by 0 bases and J by 6 bases, with 8 bases between. CDR3 nucleotide sequence: TGTGCCAGCAGCTTAGCTGAGCGGTCCGGGGAGCTGTTTTTT. Translating it yields CASSLAERSGELFF.

V is TRBV5-4 and J is TRBJ2-7; D gene unclear. Germline V gene sequence: CDR1 SGHNT, CDR2 YYREEE (reference sequence). Trimming removed 5 bases at V and 5 bases at J, with 23 bases between. The CDR3 contains 16 residues. DNA for the CDR3: TGTGCCAGCAGTTCGTTATCTAGAATCGGTTCGGACGAGCAGTACTTC. Protein product: CASSSLSRIGSDEQYF.

The chain employs TRBV5-5 and TRBJ2-3; 7 positions match TRBD2. CDR1 and CDR2 from the germline V gene are SGHKS and YYEKEE (reference sequence). V trimming: 1 base; J trimming: 0 bases; junction bases outside the gene matches: 5. CDR3 length equals 16 residues. The DNA for the CDR3 is TGTGCCAGCAGCTTGTTCGGGGGGACTAGCACAGATACGCAGTATTTT. It is translated as CASSLFGGTSTDTQYF. Looking up the rest from reference TRBV5-5 and TRBJ2-3 gives the full variable domain: DAGVTQSPTHLIKTRGQQVTLRCSPISGHKSVSWYQQVLGQGPQFIFQYYEKEERGRGNFPDRFSARQFPNYSSELNVNALLLGDSALYLCASSLFGGTSTDTQYFGPGTRLTVL.

The chain links TRBV7-7 to TRBJ2-5; possible D gene TRBD2, 5 bases. Germline V gene data show CDR1 as SSHAT and CDR2 as FNYEAQ (reference sequence). V lost 5 bases to trimming and J lost 4 bases, with 11 bases between them. The CDR3 runs to 13 residues. The CDR3 loop is CASSQVLAETQYF. CDR3 sequence (DNA): TGTGCCAGCAGCCAGGTCCTAGCAGAGACCCAGTACTTC. The full variable domain, completed using reference TRBV7-7 and TRBJ2-5, is GAGVSQSPRYKVTKRGQDVTLRCDPISSHATLYWYQQALGQGPEFLTYFNYEAQPDKSGLPSDRFSAERPEGSISTLTIQRTEQRDSAMYRCASSQVLAETQYFGPGTRLLVL.

CDR3 sequence (DNA): TGTGCCAGCAGCGGCAGAGTCGATACGGAGACCCAGTACTTC. The encoded protein is CASSGRVDTETQYF. The V gene is TRBV9, the J gene TRBJ2-5; D uncertain. Looked up from germline, CDR1 is SGDLS and CDR2 is YYNGEE. The ends were cut back, 3 bases at V and 5 bases at J, with 14 bases in the middle. This CDR3 has 14 residues.

This clone appeared once. The gene calls are TRBV6-5 and TRBJ1-4; D ambiguous. V was shortened by 1 base and J by 8 bases, with 8 bases between the two germline ends. Germline values: CDR1 MNHEY, CDR2 SVGAGI. This CDR3 has 13 residues. Here the CDR3 DNA reads TGTGCCAGCAGTTACTATCGCGGAGAAAAACTGTTTTTT. Translating gives CASSYYRGEKLFF.

The chain uses TRBV7-2 and TRBJ2-1; D is undetermined. Germline V CDR1 and CDR2: SGHTA, FQGNSA. Trimming took off 4 bases at V and 2 bases at J, with 3 bases between the two ends. The CDR3 length is 12 residues. The CDR3: CASSWTYNEQFF. The CDR3 DNA reads as TGTGCCAGCAGCTGGACCTACAATGAGCAGTTCTTC.

This chain connects TRBV7-9 to TRBJ2-1; 9 bases map to TRBD2. CDR1 is SEHNR, CDR2 FQNEAQ, per germline (reference sequence). The CDR3 spans 15 residues. After removal of 1 base from V and 2 bases from J, the junction contained 0 bases not matched to a gene. CDR3 in amino acids: CASSLVAGAYNEQFF. For the CDR3, the DNA is TGTGCCAGCAGCTTAGTAGCGGGAGCCTACAATGAGCAGTTCTTC.

This clone was found once. The V gene is TRBV7-2, the J gene TRBJ2-5, with 14 bases fitting TRBD2. The CDR3 has 16 residues. J gave up 4 bases and V 4 bases, and 5 bases lay outside the gene matches. Germline V CDR1 and CDR2: SGHTA, FQGNSA. The CDR3 protein is CASSYWTSGRRETQYF. DNA for the CDR3: TGTGCCAGCAGCTATTGGACTAGCGGGAGGAGAGAGACCCAGTACTTC.

This clone was seen just once. The V gene is TRBV9, the J gene TRBJ1-2; D is ambiguous. The ends were cut back, 9 bases at V and 5 bases at J, with 14 bases in the middle. Germline CDR1 is SGDLS and CDR2 is YYNGEE. This CDR3 region has 12 residues. The CDR3 loop reads CATSPRSYGYTF. The CDR3 region has the DNA TGTGCCACTTCACCCAGGAGTTATGGCTACACCTTC.

This clone showed up just once. The chain combines TRBV14 with TRBJ2-7; 7 positions match TRBD2. V lost 6 bases to trimming and J lost 0 bases; unmatched junction nucleotides: 5. The CDR3 length is 14 residues. Germline V gene lookup returns CDR1 SGHDN and CDR2 FVKESK. In nucleotides, the CDR3 is TGTGCCAGCAGTTGGGGCGGGAGCTCCTACGAGCAGTACTTC. It translates to CASSWGGSSYEQYF.

The V and J genes are TRBV27 and TRBJ2-2; maybe TRBD2 (5 bases). Germline values: CDR1 MNHEY, CDR2 SMNVEV (reference sequence). V was cut by 7 bases and J by 3 bases, with 24 bases left in between. The CDR3 totals 18 residues. This CDR3 is CASTTINGGFGDTGELFF. DNA for the CDR3: TGTGCCAGCACTACCATAAACGGCGGGTTTGGTGACACCGGGGAGCTGTTTTTT.

The count of this clone is one. Since no conserved phenylalanine or tryptophan closes the CDR3, a read error is the likely cause. It is unclear where the CDR3 begins or ends on the DNA, so no DNA is shown, and the CDR3 is as TCRdb lists it. The chain joins TRBV12-2 to TRBJ1-2. TRBV12-2 is listed as a pseudogene. The CDR3 totals 8 residues, both ends included. CDR3: CASRLGVD.

A single count supports this clone. This specimen includes other DNA sequences encoding the same CDR3. The chain is built from TRBV29-1 and TRBJ2-7; D possibly corresponds to TRBD2 (6 bases). CDR3 length equals 13 residues. The V gene's germline CDR1 is SQVTM and CDR2 ANQGSEA. The ends were cut back, 1 base at V and 0 bases at J, with 7 bases in the middle. The CDR3 loop reads CSVEGGDSYEQYF. Written as DNA, the CDR3 is TGCAGCGTTGAAGGCGGGGACTCCTACGAGCAGTACTTC.

The chain carries TRBV19 and TRBJ2-7, with a tentative D call TRBD2 (6 bases). CDR1 and CDR2 (germline): LNHDA, SQIVND (reference sequence). The germline V and J ends were trimmed by 6 bases and 1 base, with 16 bases remaining between them. The CDR3 loop spans 15 amino acids. Written as DNA, the CDR3 is TGTGCCAGTAGGTACCGGGACGGGACTTCCTACGAGCAGTACTTC. As protein: CASRYRDGTSYEQYF.

The chain uses TRBV6-6 and TRBJ2-1; tentatively, D is TRBD2 (6 bases). V was shortened by 2 bases and J by 0 bases, with 11 bases between the two germline ends. Looked up from germline, CDR1 is MNHNY and CDR2 is SVGAGI (reference sequence). The CDR3 sequence is 16 residues long. CDR3 DNA: TGTGCCAGCAGTTACACGCGGGATAGCTCCTACAATGAGCAGTTCTTC. Protein sequence: CASSYTRDSSYNEQFF.

The V gene is TRBV30, the J gene TRBJ1-1, with no clear D. The CDR3 runs to 15 residues. Germline V lookup: CDR1 GTSNPN, CDR2 SVGIG (reference sequence). The V end lost 3 bases, the J end lost 1 base, and 15 bases lay between the germline ends. CDR3 DNA: TGTGCCTGGAGCCCCCCGGATAGCCCGAACACTGAAGCTTTCTTT. Its translation is CAWSPPDSPNTEAFF.

This chain connects TRBV19 to TRBJ2-3; a weak D match, TRBD2 (6 bases). Trimming shortened V by 1 base and J by 2 bases, and 7 bases separated the two germline ends. The germline V gene has CDR1 LNHDA and CDR2 SQIVND (reference sequence). The CDR3 runs to 14 residues. CDR3 nucleotide sequence: TGTGCCAGTAGTATAGCGGGAGACACAGATACGCAGTATTTT. Its translation is CASSIAGDTDTQYF.

The rearrangement joins TRBV6-5 to TRBJ1-2; D remains ambiguous. The length of the CDR3 is 13 residues. Germline V gives CDR1 MNHEY, CDR2 SVGAGI. The germline V and J ends were trimmed by 7 bases and 6 bases, with 15 bases remaining between them. The CDR3, as DNA: TGTGCCAGCACCCATCGTCGTCTCGATGGCTACACCTTC. It codes for CASTHRRLDGYTF.

The table lists this clone with a count of one. J is TRBJ2-1 and V is TRBV29-1; tentative D call: TRBD2 (5 bases). Germline V gene lookup returns CDR1 SQVTM and CDR2 ANQGSEA. Trimming cost V 5 bases and J 5 bases, with 13 bases left between them. This CDR3 comprises 13 residues. The CDR3, as DNA: TGCAGCGTTCGCCCAGCGGCAAACAATGAGCAGTTCTTC. This sequence encodes CSVRPAANNEQFF.

The chain carries TRBV27 and TRBJ2-1; D is undetermined. The CDR3 is 11 amino acids. Per germline, CDR1 MNHEY and CDR2 SMNVEV (reference sequence). Deletions cut 8 bases from V and 3 bases from J, with 5 bases between. CDR3 sequence: CASHRYNEQFF. CDR3 DNA: TGTGCCAGCCACCGCTACAATGAGCAGTTCTTC.

This clone was found once. The V call is TRBV18, the J call TRBJ2-3; D is unresolved. The CDR3 length is 14 residues. V lost 3 bases, J lost 1 base, and 8 bases lay in between. Germline V gene data show CDR1 as KGHSH and CDR2 as LQKENI. CDR3 sequence (DNA): TGTGCCAGCTCACCCACGGATCGCACAGATACGCAGTATTTT. Translation gives CASSPTDRTDTQYF.